Listed below are T cell receptor beta chains from one sample, sequenced in a study of blood T cell repertoires in COVID-19. TCRdb's copy holds only in-frame clones and misses some; the assay was immunoSEQ multiplex PCR. The sample lists some 93,000 clones; around 86% were seen once. Input material: peripheral blood. All receptors derive from a man aged 55-75 years with acute or convalescent COVID-19. Each CDR3 is given with its conserved first and last residue. The D gene is left open where the match is weak. A clone size is listed for some rows: how often the clone was seen (once, few, many), or a class if it is expanded.

CDR3 DNA: TGTGCCAGCAGCCAGGGACAGGCCTATGGCTACACCTTC
CDR3 protein: CASSQGQAYGYTF
J gene: TRBJ1-2
D gene: TRBD1
clone size: NA
CDR3 length: 13
V gene: TRBV9

CDR3 DNA: TGTGCCAGCAGTTACGGGGGGCTGACCGGGGAGCTGTTTTTT
CDR3 protein: CASSYGGLTGELFF
J gene: TRBJ2-2
D gene: NA
clone size: NA
CDR3 length: 14
V gene: TRBV9

CDR3 DNA: TGTGCCAGCAGTTACTCCGGGACACAAAGCCGGTTGAAGAACACTGAAGCTTTCTTT
CDR3 protein: CASSYSGTQSRLKNTEAFF
J gene: TRBJ1-1
D gene: NA
clone size: few
CDR3 length: 19
V gene: TRBV6-2/TRBV6-3

CDR3 DNA: TGCGCCAGCAGCTTGGGACAGGGGGAAGGCTACACCTTC
CDR3 protein: CASSLGQGEGYTF
J gene: TRBJ1-2
D gene: TRBD1
clone size: NA
CDR3 length: 13
V gene: TRBV5-1

CDR3 DNA: TGTGCCAGCAGCTCAGGGAATAACTCTGGAAACACCATATATTTT
CDR3 protein: CASSSGNNSGNTIYF
J gene: TRBJ1-3
D gene: NA
clone size: few
CDR3 length: 15
V gene: TRBV21-1

CDR3 DNA: TGTGCCAGCAGTGGGGCCGGTTTGGCCGCCCCCGGTCAGCCCCAGCATTTT
CDR3 protein: CASSGAGLAAPGQPQHF
J gene: TRBJ1-5
D gene: NA
clone size: many
CDR3 length: 17
V gene: TRBV6-1

CDR3 DNA: TGTGCCAGCAGTTACTTGACACAGGGGACCCAAGAGACCCAGTACTTC
CDR3 protein: CASSYLTQGTQETQYF
J gene: TRBJ2-5
D gene: TRBD1
clone size: once
CDR3 length: 16
V gene: TRBV6-5

CDR3 DNA: TGTGCCAGCAGTTACCTCCCCGGGGCTGAAGCTTTCTTT
CDR3 protein: CASSYLPGAEAFF
J gene: TRBJ1-1
D gene: NA
clone size: NA
CDR3 length: 13
V gene: TRBV6-5

CDR3 DNA: TGTGCCAGCAGCCCTGACCGGACTTTTCCTAATGAGCAGTTCTTC
CDR3 protein: CASSPDRTFPNEQFF
J gene: TRBJ2-1
D gene: NA
clone size: NA
CDR3 length: 15
V gene: TRBV11-2

CDR3 DNA: TGTGCCAGCAGCCCCCTCAGTCATCCTGGCTACACCTTC
CDR3 protein: CASSPLSHPGYTF
J gene: TRBJ1-2
D gene: NA
clone size: NA
CDR3 length: 13
V gene: TRBV7-2

CDR3 DNA: TGTGCCAGCAGAGACGACAGCCAACACTCACCCCTCCACTTT
CDR3 protein: CASRDDSQHSPLHF
J gene: TRBJ1-6
D gene: NA
clone size: NA
CDR3 length: 14
V gene: TRBV7-2

CDR3 DNA: TGCGCCAGCAGCCCCGACAGAGCTAACTATGGCTACACCTTC
CDR3 protein: CASSPDRANYGYTF
J gene: TRBJ1-2
D gene: NA
clone size: NA
CDR3 length: 14
V gene: TRBV4-3

CDR3 DNA: TGTGCCAGCGCCCCTACTAGCGGGAGCCACAATGAGCAGTTCTTC
CDR3 protein: CASAPTSGSHNEQFF
J gene: TRBJ2-1
D gene: TRBD2
clone size: NA
CDR3 length: 15
V gene: TRBV11-1

CDR3 DNA: TGTGCCAGCAGCCAAAGCCGGGACTCCTTCAATGAGCAGTTCTTC
CDR3 protein: CASSQSRDSFNEQFF
J gene: TRBJ2-1
D gene: NA
clone size: NA
CDR3 length: 15
V gene: TRBV3-1/TRBV3-2

CDR3 DNA: TGTGCCAGCAGTAGACCCCTGGTCAGGGAAAGTAGCAATCAGCCCCAGCATTTT
CDR3 protein: CASSRPLVRESSNQPQHF
J gene: TRBJ1-5
D gene: NA
clone size: NA
CDR3 length: 18
V gene: TRBV2

CDR3 DNA: TGCACCAGCAGCCCCCTGCGCACTGAAGCTTTCTTT
CDR3 protein: CTSSPLRTEAFF
J gene: TRBJ1-1
D gene: NA
clone size: NA
CDR3 length: 12
V gene: TRBV1

CDR3 DNA: TGTGCCTTGGCGCCAGGGAGGGTGCAGGAAAAACTGTTTTTT
CDR3 protein: CALAPGRVQEKLFF
J gene: TRBJ1-4
D gene: NA
clone size: NA
CDR3 length: 14
V gene: TRBV30

CDR3 DNA: TGTGCCAGCAGCCAAAGGCCAGGCTCCTACGAGCAGTACTTC
CDR3 protein: CASSQRPGSYEQYF
J gene: TRBJ2-7
D gene: NA
clone size: NA
CDR3 length: 14
V gene: TRBV3-1/TRBV3-2

CDR3 DNA: TGTGCCAGCAGCCCCCGGACTAGCGGTCTCACCGGGGAGCTGTTTTTT
CDR3 protein: CASSPRTSGLTGELFF
J gene: TRBJ2-2
D gene: TRBD2
clone size: NA
CDR3 length: 16
V gene: TRBV6-2/TRBV6-3

CDR3 DNA: TGTGCCAGCAGCCTTAGCGGGGGGGCTGGGAAGACCCAGTACTTC
CDR3 protein: CASSLSGGAGKTQYF
J gene: TRBJ2-5
D gene: TRBD2
clone size: NA
CDR3 length: 15
V gene: TRBV7-3

CDR3 DNA: TGTGCCAGCAGTTACTCGGAACAGGTTCAAGCTTTCTTT
CDR3 protein: CASSYSEQVQAFF
J gene: TRBJ1-1
D gene: NA
clone size: few
CDR3 length: 13
V gene: TRBV6-5

CDR3 DNA: TGTGCCAGTAGCACAACAGGGACAGGGACGCAGTATTTT
CDR3 protein: CASSTTGTGTQYF
J gene: TRBJ2-3
D gene: TRBD1
clone size: once
CDR3 length: 13
V gene: TRBV19

CDR3 DNA: TGTGCCAGCAGCTTACGGGGCGGGGGGCTCAATTACAATGAGCAGTTCTTC
CDR3 protein: CASSLRGGGLNYNEQFF
J gene: TRBJ2-1
D gene: TRBD2
clone size: NA
CDR3 length: 17
V gene: TRBV7-2

CDR3 DNA: TGTGCCAGCAGCTTAGGGGGCAAGAACACCGGGGAGCTGTTTTTT
CDR3 protein: CASSLGGKNTGELFF
J gene: TRBJ2-2
D gene: NA
clone size: NA
CDR3 length: 15
V gene: TRBV11-3

CDR3 DNA: TGTGCCAGCAGCCAAGATTGGACCAGGGGTTACGAGCAGTACTTC
CDR3 protein: CASSQDWTRGYEQYF
J gene: TRBJ2-7
D gene: NA
clone size: NA
CDR3 length: 15
V gene: TRBV3-1/TRBV3-2

CDR3 DNA: TGTGCCAGCAGCCACGCTCTCTTCGGCTCCTACGAGCAGTACTTC
CDR3 protein: CASSHALFGSYEQYF
J gene: TRBJ2-7
D gene: NA
clone size: NA
CDR3 length: 15
V gene: TRBV3-1/TRBV3-2

CDR3 DNA: TGTGCCAGTAGAGAGACGAGCGGGTCCTACAATGAGCAGTTCTTC
CDR3 protein: CASRETSGSYNEQFF
J gene: TRBJ2-1
D gene: NA
clone size: NA
CDR3 length: 15
V gene: TRBV19

CDR3 DNA: TGCGCCAGCAGCTTGGAAGGACAGGGGAGCACAGATACGCAGTATTTT
CDR3 protein: CASSLEGQGSTDTQYF
J gene: TRBJ2-3
D gene: TRBD1
clone size: NA
CDR3 length: 16
V gene: TRBV5-1

CDR3 DNA: TGTGCCAGCAGTCAACCGGGACTCTACACAGATACGCAGTATTTT
CDR3 protein: CASSQPGLYTDTQYF
J gene: TRBJ2-3
D gene: NA
clone size: NA
CDR3 length: 15
V gene: TRBV6-5

CDR3 DNA: TGTGCCAGCAGCTGGGACAGATTCAATCAGCCCCAGCATTTT
CDR3 protein: CASSWDRFNQPQHF
J gene: TRBJ1-5
D gene: TRBD1
clone size: few
CDR3 length: 14
V gene: TRBV11-2

CDR3 DNA: TGCGCCAGCAGCTTGGCTCCTAGCGGGGGTCCCTACGAGCAGTACTTC
CDR3 protein: CASSLAPSGGPYEQYF
J gene: TRBJ2-7
D gene: TRBD2
clone size: few
CDR3 length: 16
V gene: TRBV5-1

CDR3 DNA: TGTGCCAGCAGTTTTTATCTGAACACTGAAGCTTTCTTT
CDR3 protein: CASSFYLNTEAFF
J gene: TRBJ1-1
D gene: NA
clone size: NA
CDR3 length: 13
V gene: TRBV12-3/TRBV12-4

CDR3 DNA: TGTGCCAGCAGCTTGGACAGGATGAACACCGGGGAGCTGTTTTTT
CDR3 protein: CASSLDRMNTGELFF
J gene: TRBJ2-2
D gene: NA
clone size: once
CDR3 length: 15
V gene: TRBV5-4

CDR3 DNA: TGCGCCAGCAGCCAAGATCGGGGAGTGGCCGCCGGGGAGCTGTTTTTT
CDR3 protein: CASSQDRGVAAGELFF
J gene: TRBJ2-2
D gene: NA
clone size: NA
CDR3 length: 16
V gene: TRBV4-3

CDR3 DNA: TGCGCCAGCAGCTTGGTACAGGGGGGGAACTATGGCTACACCTTC
CDR3 protein: CASSLVQGGNYGYTF
J gene: TRBJ1-2
D gene: TRBD1
clone size: NA
CDR3 length: 15
V gene: TRBV5-1

CDR3 DNA: TGTGCCAGCAGCTTACGTGGACAAAACACCGGGGAGCTGTTTTTT
CDR3 protein: CASSLRGQNTGELFF
J gene: TRBJ2-2
D gene: NA
clone size: NA
CDR3 length: 15
V gene: TRBV11-2

CDR3 DNA: TGTGCCAGCAGCCCCCTGGGGACAGGCATCCTTGAGCAGTACTTC
CDR3 protein: CASSPLGTGILEQYF
J gene: TRBJ2-7
D gene: TRBD1
clone size: NA
CDR3 length: 15
V gene: TRBV3-1/TRBV3-2

CDR3 DNA: TGTGCCAGCAGCTCCCGAGAGACCCAGTACTTC
CDR3 protein: CASSSRETQYF
J gene: TRBJ2-5
D gene: NA
clone size: NA
CDR3 length: 11
V gene: TRBV2

CDR3 DNA: TGCGCCAGCACTAGCGGGGGACTAAACACCGGGGAGCTGTTTTTT
CDR3 protein: CASTSGGLNTGELFF
J gene: TRBJ2-2
D gene: TRBD2
clone size: NA
CDR3 length: 15
V gene: TRBV5-1

CDR3 DNA: TGTGCCAGCAGTTTAAAACCGGGATCGGGGTATGGCTACACCTTC
CDR3 protein: CASSLKPGSGYGYTF
J gene: TRBJ1-2
D gene: NA
clone size: NA
CDR3 length: 15
V gene: TRBV6-5

CDR3 DNA: TGTGCCAGCAGTTTCACCGGGACAGGGTTTTCACCCCTCCACTTT
CDR3 protein: CASSFTGTGFSPLHF
J gene: TRBJ1-6
D gene: TRBD1
clone size: NA
CDR3 length: 15
V gene: TRBV6-2/TRBV6-3

CDR3 DNA: TGTGCCAGCAGTAATTTTAGTGAGACCCAGTACTTC
CDR3 protein: CASSNFSETQYF
J gene: TRBJ2-5
D gene: NA
clone size: NA
CDR3 length: 12
V gene: TRBV27

CDR3 DNA: TGTGCCAGTAGTACGACAGTTGACACTGAAGCTTTCTTT
CDR3 protein: CASSTTVDTEAFF
J gene: TRBJ1-1
D gene: NA
clone size: NA
CDR3 length: 13
V gene: TRBV19

CDR3 DNA: TGTGCCAGCAGCTCGTCCGGGACTCAGGAGACCCAGTACTTC
CDR3 protein: CASSSSGTQETQYF
J gene: TRBJ2-5
D gene: NA
clone size: once
CDR3 length: 14
V gene: TRBV7-8

CDR3 DNA: TGTGCCAGTAGTACACCCGACAGTTTAAACACTGAAGCTTTCTTT
CDR3 protein: CASSTPDSLNTEAFF
J gene: TRBJ1-1
D gene: NA
clone size: NA
CDR3 length: 15
V gene: TRBV19

CDR3 DNA: TGTGCCAGCACCGCCAAGTCTCCGGGTCTCTCTGGAAACACCATATATTTT
CDR3 protein: CASTAKSPGLSGNTIYF
J gene: TRBJ1-3
D gene: NA
clone size: NA
CDR3 length: 17
V gene: TRBV3-1/TRBV3-2

CDR3 DNA: TGTGCCTGGGACAGGGGACCTTACAATGAGCAGTTCTTC
CDR3 protein: CAWDRGPYNEQFF
J gene: TRBJ2-1
D gene: TRBD1
clone size: NA
CDR3 length: 13
V gene: TRBV30

CDR3 DNA: TGTGCCAGCAGTGACCCTGGGGCTACCCAGCCCCAGCATTTT
CDR3 protein: CASSDPGATQPQHF
J gene: TRBJ1-5
D gene: NA
clone size: NA
CDR3 length: 14
V gene: TRBV25-1

CDR3 DNA: TGTGCCAGTAGTACACCGACTAGCGGGAGGGCTCATACGCAGTATTTT
CDR3 protein: CASSTPTSGRAHTQYF
J gene: TRBJ2-3
D gene: TRBD2
clone size: NA
CDR3 length: 16
V gene: TRBV19

CDR3 DNA: TGTGCCAGCAGCCTTTACAGGTCCGGGGAGCTGTTTTTT
CDR3 protein: CASSLYRSGELFF
J gene: TRBJ2-2
D gene: NA
clone size: NA
CDR3 length: 13
V gene: TRBV11-3

CDR3 DNA: TGTGCCAGCAGCTTGTTAGCGGGGGAAGTCGATACGCAGTATTTT
CDR3 protein: CASSLLAGEVDTQYF
J gene: TRBJ2-3
D gene: TRBD2
clone size: NA
CDR3 length: 15
V gene: TRBV7-3

CDR3 DNA: TGCGCCAGCAGCTGGGGCTGGACAGGCAACAATGAGCAGTTCTTC
CDR3 protein: CASSWGWTGNNEQFF
J gene: TRBJ2-1
D gene: TRBD1
clone size: NA
CDR3 length: 15
V gene: TRBV5-1

CDR3 DNA: TGTGCCAGCAGCAGGAGCGCTTATGGCTACACCTTC
CDR3 protein: CASSRSAYGYTF
J gene: TRBJ1-2
D gene: NA
clone size: NA
CDR3 length: 12
V gene: TRBV11-2